The 31 T cell receptor beta chains below come from one sample, sequenced in a study of T cell responses to AZD1222 COVID-19 vaccine. Profiled with immunoSEQ multiplex PCR; TCRdb holds only in-frame clones, not every one. The data show about 76,000 clones, 60% to 85% seen once. Sequences were derived from peripheral blood, sampled 28 days after the second dose of the MenACWY control vaccine. These receptors were collected from an adult who received the MenACWY meningococcal vaccine as a control.

V gene TRBV5-6 combines with J gene TRBJ2-5, with a possible D match to TRBD1 (5 bases). The CDR3 is made up of 13 amino acids. V was clipped by 3 bases and J by 1 base, with 7 bases between them. The germline V gene encodes CDR1 SGHDT and CDR2 YYEEEE. This CDR3 reads CASSWGRQETQYF. CDR3 DNA: TGTGCCAGCAGCTGGGGCCGCCAAGAGACCCAGTACTTC.

The chain carries TRBV19 and TRBJ2-1; D possibly corresponds to TRBD1 (5 bases). The CDR3 has 13 residues. V dropped 5 bases and J dropped 2 bases, with 7 bases sitting between them. CDR1 LNHDA and CDR2 SQIVND come from the germline V gene (reference sequence). The CDR3: CASSSRAYNEQFF. The CDR3 DNA reads as TGTGCCAGTAGTTCCAGGGCCTACAATGAGCAGTTCTTC.

CDR3 nucleotides: TGTGCCAGCAGCTCCAGGGTCCCCACTAGCCAAGAGACCCAGTACTTC. It is translated as CASSSRVPTSQETQYF. The chain recombines TRBV7-2 with TRBJ2-5, with D perhaps given as TRBD1 or TRBD2 (5 bases each). The CDR3 has 16 residues. Trimming pared 4 bases from V and 1 base from J, leaving 16 bases between. Germline lookup yields CDR1 SGHTA and CDR2 FQGNSA.

This clone appeared a few times. The chain employs TRBV13 and TRBJ1-1; no clear D. Germline CDR1 and CDR2: PRHDT and FYEKMQ (reference sequence). V lost 5 bases to trimming and J lost 0 bases, with 13 bases between them. CDR3 length equals 15 residues. CDR3 sequence (DNA): TGTGCCAGCAGCACCCTTGGTGGTCTGAACACTGAAGCTTTCTTT. As protein: CASSTLGGLNTEAFF.

This clone has just a few counts. The chain joins TRBV5-1 to TRBJ2-1; TRBD1 matches at 7 bases. CDR3 length equals 15 residues. CDR1 is SGHRS, CDR2 YFSETQ, per germline. V lost 5 bases to trimming and J lost 2 bases; unmatched junction nucleotides: 7. CDR3 in DNA: TGCGCCAGCAGGCCAGGGACAGCCACCTACAATGAGCAGTTCTTC. As protein: CASRPGTATYNEQFF.

Notes on this clone: Other DNA sequences within the sample encode an identical CDR3. The chain combines TRBV28 with TRBJ1-2; D not resolved. V lost 8 bases and J 1 base, leaving 8 bases between the germline ends. The CDR3 sequence is 12 residues long. Germline CDR1 reads MDHEN; CDR2 reads SYDVKM. DNA of the CDR3: TGTGCCAGCCGAGGATATAACTATGGCTACACCTTC. Its translation is CASRGYNYGYTF.

The rearrangement joins TRBV7-3 to TRBJ2-1; D remains ambiguous. CDR1 is SGHTA, CDR2 FQGTGA, per germline. Trimming pared 1 base from V and 9 bases from J, leaving 10 bases between. The CDR3 is 13 residues long. DNA for the CDR3: TGTGCCAGCAGCTTAAAAAAGGGAAGTGAGCAGTTCTTC. Its protein product is CASSLKKGSEQFF.

The chain has TRBV7-9 and TRBJ1-4; weak D call: TRBD1 (5 bases). Germline lookup yields CDR1 SEHNR and CDR2 FQNEAQ (reference sequence). V gave up 1 base and J gave up 3 bases, with 9 bases separating them. The CDR3 runs 15 residues. The CDR3: CASSLEGAANEKLFF. In DNA, the CDR3 is TGTGCCAGCAGCTTAGAAGGGGCGGCTAATGAAAAACTGTTTTTT.

The chain combines TRBV3-1 (or the pseudogene TRBV3-2) with TRBJ1-1; D remains unclear. CDR3 size: 15 residues. The germline V gene encodes CDR1 LGHDT and CDR2 YNNKEL (reference sequence). V was shortened by 0 bases and J by 5 bases, with 13 bases between the two germline ends. The CDR3, as DNA: TGTGCCAGCAGCCAAGAACGGCCAGTGGGGACTGAAGCTTTCTTT. Translated: CASSQERPVGTEAFF.

J is TRBJ1-2 and V is TRBV6-5; D is uncertain. Trimming removed 6 bases at V and 7 bases at J, with 9 bases between. This CDR3 region has 11 residues. Germline CDR1 reads MNHEY; CDR2 reads SVGAGI. CDR3 residues: CASSGRGGYTF. CDR3 bases: TGTGCCAGCAGCGGCCGGGGTGGCTACACCTTC.

The CDR3 is CASSLWTSLAKNIQYF. The CDR3 coding sequence is TGTGCCAGCAGCTTGTGGACTAGCCTGGCCAAAAACATTCAGTACTTC. The chain combines TRBV5-6 with TRBJ2-4, with 8 bases identical to TRBD2. Germline V gene data show CDR1 as SGHDT and CDR2 as YYEEEE. This CDR3 has 16 amino acids. Germline trimming cut 1 base from V and 1 base from J; bases unmatched to any gene: 4.

V and J are TRBV5-1 and TRBJ2-3, with 8 bases lining up with TRBD2. V shed 1 base, J shed 2 bases, and the junction held 6 bases outside the gene matches. Germline V gives CDR1 SGHRS, CDR2 YFSETQ. This CDR3 is 16 amino acids long. The CDR3 DNA reads TGCGCCAGCAGCTTGATTGCCGGGGGGGCCACAGATACGCAGTATTTT. This sequence encodes CASSLIAGGATDTQYF.

V and J are TRBV7-9 and TRBJ1-1; 7 bases line up with TRBD1. The germline gives CDR1 SEHNR, CDR2 FQNEAQ (reference sequence). CDR3 size: 14 residues. J lost 1 base, V lost 7 bases, and 6 bases had no gene match. CDR3 region: CASILGQENTEAFF. In DNA form, the CDR3 reads TGTGCCAGCATCCTAGGACAGGAGAACACTGAAGCTTTCTTT.

The V and J genes are TRBV5-6 and TRBJ1-6; 7 bases fit TRBD1. This CDR3 spans 14 amino acids. Germline CDR1 SGHDT, CDR2 YYEEEE. The ends lost 4 bases at V and 7 bases at J; junction bases unmatched: 5. CDR3 bases: TGTGCCAGCAGCCGGGACAGAGGGAATTCACCCCTCCACTTT. Translated: CASSRDRGNSPLHF.

V is TRBV14 and J is TRBJ1-4; D ambiguous. This CDR3 is 14 amino acids long. The germline CDR1 and CDR2 sequences are SGHDN and FVKESK. V lost 4 bases, J lost 0 bases, and 6 bases lay in between. The chain's CDR3 is CASSPRSTNEKLFF. DNA of the CDR3: TGTGCCAGCAGCCCACGGTCAACTAATGAAAAACTGTTTTTT.

The chain is built from TRBV2 and TRBJ1-2; 9 bases line up with TRBD1. CDR3 length equals 12 residues. With 4 bases clipped from V and 8 bases from J, the junction kept 2 bases outside the gene matches. The germline gives CDR1 SNHLY, CDR2 FYNNEI. DNA for the CDR3: TGTGCCAGCAGTGCGGACAGGGGCGGCTACACCTTC. This sequence encodes CASSADRGGYTF. Full variable domain (remainder filled in from reference TRBV2 and TRBJ1-2): EPEVTQTPSHQVTQMGQEVILRCVPISNHLYFYWYRQILGQKVEFLVSFYNNEISEKSEIFDDQFSVERPDGSNFTLKIRSTKLEDSAMYFCASSADRGGYTFGSGTRLTVV.

The CDR3 bases are TGTGCCAGCAGCGCTCCAGCGAACACCGGGGAGCTGTTTTTT. As protein: CASSAPANTGELFF. The gene calls are TRBV9 and TRBJ2-2; no reliable D call. V lost 3 bases and J lost 0, with 6 bases in between. The CDR3 contains 14 residues. Germline CDR1 reads SGDLS; CDR2 reads YYNGEE.

The chain links TRBV29-1 to TRBJ2-4, with 10 bases aligning to TRBD2. V trimming: 5 bases; J trimming: 5 bases; junction bases outside the gene matches: 3. The CDR3 contains 13 residues. Germline V gene lookup returns CDR1 SQVTM and CDR2 ANQGSEA. The CDR3 sequence: CSVLGLAENIQYF. Here the CDR3 DNA reads TGCAGCGTTCTTGGACTAGCGGAAAACATTCAGTACTTC. Full variable domain (remainder filled in from reference TRBV29-1 and TRBJ2-4): SAVISQKPSRDICQRGTSLTIQCQVDSQVTMMFWYRQQPGQSLTLIATANQGSEATYESGFVIDKFPISRPNLTFSTLTVSNMSPEDSSIYLCSVLGLAENIQYFGAGTRLSVL.

This sequence joins TRBV9 and TRBJ2-2, with D tentatively TRBD1 (6 bases). Germline V gene lookup returns CDR1 SGDLS and CDR2 YYNGEE. V lost 3 bases to trimming and J lost 2 bases, with 14 bases between them. This CDR3 is 16 amino acids long. The CDR3 sequence: CASSEAGTFNTGELFF. DNA of the CDR3: TGTGCCAGCAGCGAAGCCGGGACATTTAACACCGGGGAGCTGTTTTTT.

The table lists this clone with a count of one. The chain carries TRBV4-2 and TRBJ2-2; possibly TRBD2 for D (6 bases). The CDR3 covers 16 residues. Germline lookup yields CDR1 LGHNA and CDR2 YNFKEQ. The V and J ends lost 0 bases and 4 bases respectively, with 12 bases between them. The CDR3 sequence is CASSQDAGLSTGELFF. The CDR3 DNA follows: TGTGCCAGCAGCCAAGATGCGGGACTTAGCACCGGGGAGCTGTTTTTT.

This chain links TRBV19 with TRBJ2-2, with 8 bases identical to TRBD1. The trim removed 10 bases at V and 0 bases at J, leaving 4 bases unmatched. Germline CDR1 LNHDA, CDR2 SQIVND (reference sequence). The CDR3 covers 14 residues. CDR3 loop: CATRDRTNTGELFF. CDR3 bases: TGTGCCACTAGGGACAGGACGAACACCGGGGAGCTGTTTTTT.

The rearrangement links TRBV7-8 to TRBJ2-1; TRBD1 aligns across 11 bases. This CDR3 is 17 amino acids long. The trim removed 6 bases at V and 8 bases at J, leaving 15 bases unmatched. CDR1 is SGHVS, CDR2 FQNEAQ, per germline. The CDR3 nucleotides are TGTGCCAGCAGAAGACACAGCGGGACAGGGGGGCTGGATGAGCAGTTCTTC. The encoded protein is CASRRHSGTGGLDEQFF. Drawing the rest from reference TRBV7-8 and TRBJ2-1, the complete variable domain is GAGVSQSPRYKVAKRGQDVALRCDPISGHVSLFWYQQALGQGPEFLTYFQNEAQLDKSGLPSDRFFAERPEGSVSTLKIQRTQQEDSAVYLCASRRHSGTGGLDEQFFGPGTRLTVL.

The V gene is TRBV5-4, the J gene TRBJ2-7, with D unclear. CDR3 length equals 12 residues. Germline V CDR1 and CDR2: SGHNT, YYREEE (reference sequence). Trimming took off 6 bases at V and 5 bases at J, with 12 bases between the two ends. The DNA for the CDR3 is TGTGCCAGCATCCTTGTCAGGAACGAGCAGTACTTC. Protein product: CASILVRNEQYF.

This clone was seen a few times. V gene TRBV19 combines with J gene TRBJ2-7; the D is unclear. Looked up from germline, CDR1 is LNHDA and CDR2 is SQIVND (reference sequence). The CDR3 extends over 11 amino acids. V gave up 4 bases and J gave up 4 bases, with 5 bases separating them. The CDR3 region is CASSTGYEQYF. The CDR3 region has the DNA TGTGCCAGTAGTACAGGATACGAGCAGTACTTC.

This sequence joins TRBV5-1 and TRBJ1-1, with D possibly matching TRBD1 (5 bases). The V end was cut by 0 bases, the J end by 3 bases, with 6 bases between. The CDR3 loop spans 13 amino acids. Germline CDR1 reads SGHRS; CDR2 reads YFSETQ. Here the CDR3 reads CASSLETDTEAFF. Here the CDR3 DNA reads TGCGCCAGCAGCTTGGAGACAGACACTGAAGCTTTCTTT.

The chain is built from TRBV4-3 and TRBJ2-1, with TRBD2 matching over 9 bases. Per the germline V gene, CDR1 is LGHNA and CDR2 is YSLEER. V gave up 2 bases and J gave up 1 base; unmatched junction bases: 3. CDR3 length equals 16 residues. The CDR3 is CASSQSGGPSYNEQFF. The CDR3 nucleotides are TGCGCCAGCAGCCAAAGCGGGGGGCCTTCCTACAATGAGCAGTTCTTC.

The chain links TRBV21-1 to TRBJ2-5; TRBD1 is the table's D call and was not checked against the DNA. TRBV21-1 is a recognized pseudogene. The CDR3 is 15 amino acids. In DNA, the CDR3 is TGTGCCAGCAGTGGACAGGGAGAGTTCCCCGAGACCCAGTACTTC. Protein product: CASSGQGEFPETQYF.

A few counts support this clone. The rearrangement joins TRBV3-1 (or the pseudogene TRBV3-2) to TRBJ2-5, with 13 bases lining up with TRBD2. The CDR3 has 18 amino acids. The germline CDR1 and CDR2 sequences are LGHDT and YNNKEL (reference sequence). Germline trimming cut 0 bases from V and 6 bases from J; bases unmatched to any gene: 10. The DNA of the CDR3 is TGTGCCAGCAGCCAAGATGGGACTAGCGGGGAGCCCGGGAAGACCCAGTACTTC. Protein product: CASSQDGTSGEPGKTQYF.

This clone was detected only once. The chain links TRBV7-2 to TRBJ1-6, with a tentative D call TRBD1 (5 bases). Deletions cut 5 bases from V and 10 bases from J, with 15 bases between. This CDR3 contains 14 residues. Germline V gene lookup returns CDR1 SGHTA and CDR2 FQGNSA. The CDR3 region is CASSPDAKGSPLHF. Written as DNA, the CDR3 is TGTGCCAGCAGCCCGGACGCCAAGGGGTCACCCCTCCACTTT. Looking up the rest from reference TRBV7-2 and TRBJ1-6 gives the full variable domain: GAGVSQSPSNKVTEKGKDVELRCDPISGHTALYWYRQSLGQGLEFLIYFQGNSAPDKSGLPSDRFSAERTGGSVSTLTIQRTQQEDSAVYLCASSPDAKGSPLHFGNGTRLTVT.

This sequence joins TRBV3-1 (or the pseudogene TRBV3-2) and TRBJ2-5; TRBD2 is a possible D gene (6 bases). V was shortened by 4 bases and J by 5 bases, with 14 bases between the two germline ends. The CDR3 runs 14 residues. Germline V gene data show CDR1 as LGHDT and CDR2 as YNNKEL (reference sequence). CDR3 sequence (DNA): TGTGCCAGCAGCCCGCCGGGGACTCTGGAGACCCAGTACTTC. It yields the protein CASSPPGTLETQYF.

Only one count was recorded for this clone. V and J are TRBV28 and TRBJ1-5; D call uncertain. Trimming removed 2 bases from V and 0 bases from J, with 8 bases in between. The CDR3 contains 15 residues. Germline CDR1 MDHEN, CDR2 SYDVKM. CDR3 coding DNA: TGTGCCAGCAGTTTAGGCAGTTATAGCAATCAGCCCCAGCATTTT. This sequence encodes CASSLGSYSNQPQHF.